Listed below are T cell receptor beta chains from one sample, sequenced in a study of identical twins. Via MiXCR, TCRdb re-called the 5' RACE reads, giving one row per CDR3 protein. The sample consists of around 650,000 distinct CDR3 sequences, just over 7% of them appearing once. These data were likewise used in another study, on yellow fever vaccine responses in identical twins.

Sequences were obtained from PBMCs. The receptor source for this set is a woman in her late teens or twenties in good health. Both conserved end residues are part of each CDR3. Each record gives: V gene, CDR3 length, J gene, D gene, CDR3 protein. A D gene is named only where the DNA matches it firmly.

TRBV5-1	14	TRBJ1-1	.	CASTLDSSNTEAFF
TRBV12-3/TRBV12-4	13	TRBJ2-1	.	CASSLGERSEQFF
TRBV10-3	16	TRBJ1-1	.	CAISEGSGTRQAEAFF
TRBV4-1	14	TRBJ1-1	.	CASSQGILGTEAFF
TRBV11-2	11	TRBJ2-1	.	CASSLFGEQFF
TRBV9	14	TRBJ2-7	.	CASSVDGRTSEQYF
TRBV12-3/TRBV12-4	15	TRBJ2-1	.	CASSFGGPSYNEQFF
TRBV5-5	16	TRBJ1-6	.	CASSLAVYSYNSPLHF
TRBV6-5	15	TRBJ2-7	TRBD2	CASSYSTGGTYEQYF
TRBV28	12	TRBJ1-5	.	CASSFPMGPQHF